The 17 T cell receptor beta chains listed next were all sequenced from one sample in a study of cytomegalovirus exposure and HLA in healthy donors. With 60 Vbeta and 13 Jbeta primers, the PCR was carried out. TCRdb's table, derived via immunoSEQ multiplex PCR, lists solely in-frame clones and lacks some. The table lists some 160,000 clones, 70% to 80% of them singletons. Sequenced input: PBMCs. Every receptor here comes from a man aged 40-50 years in good health and CMV-seronegative.

The chain employs TRBV10-2 and TRBJ2-7; D possibly corresponds to TRBD2 (6 bases). The V and J ends lost 0 bases and 6 bases respectively, with 18 bases between them. There are 16 residues in the CDR3. Looked up from germline, CDR1 is WSHSY and CDR2 is SAAADI. The CDR3 DNA sequence: TGCGCCAGCAGTGAGTCTTACCCTGGAGGGGCAGGCGAGCAGTACTTC. Translating gives CASSESYPGGAGEQYF.

The gene calls are TRBV5-4 and TRBJ1-1; 9 bases agree with TRBD1. The CDR3 is 12 residues long. The J segment lost 11 bases and the V segment lost 2 bases, leaving 4 bases of the junction unmatched. In germline, CDR1 is SGHNT, CDR2 YYREEE (reference sequence). This CDR3 is CASSFGQGFAFF. The CDR3 region has the DNA TGTGCCAGCAGCTTCGGACAGGGGTTTGCTTTCTTT.

The rearrangement links TRBV6-5 to TRBJ1-1; TRBD1 agrees at 7 bases. The CDR3 runs to 13 residues. Germline-derived CDR1 and CDR2 are MNHEY and SVGAGI. The V gene end was trimmed by 4 bases and the J gene end by 5 bases; junction bases not matched to a gene: 4. The CDR3: CASSFGRGTEAFF. The DNA of the CDR3 is TGTGCCAGCAGTTTCGGCAGGGGGACTGAAGCTTTCTTT.

This clone was counted once. V and J are TRBV30 and TRBJ1-5, with D maybe TRBD1 (6 bases). The CDR3 consists of 14 residues. Germline V lookup: CDR1 GTSNPN, CDR2 SVGIG (reference sequence). The V end was cut by 3 bases, the J end by 0 bases, with 9 bases between. The CDR3 region is CAWSLDSSNQPQHF. In DNA form, the CDR3 reads TGTGCCTGGAGCTTGGACAGTAGCAATCAGCCCCAGCATTTT.

This clone was observed a single time. The CDR3 is CASSQLRELFF. The DNA of the CDR3 is TGTGCCAGCAGCCAACTCCGGGAGCTGTTTTTT. The chain links TRBV14 to TRBJ2-2; no clear D gene. The CDR3 totals 11 residues. V lost 2 bases and J lost 9, with 4 bases in between. Looked up from germline, CDR1 is SGHDN and CDR2 is FVKESK.

The rearrangement uses TRBV18 and TRBJ2-1; TRBD2 matches at 11 bases. The trim removed 6 bases at V and 4 bases at J, leaving 8 bases unmatched. Per the germline V gene, CDR1 is KGHSH and CDR2 is LQKENI. There are 16 residues in the CDR3. The CDR3 sequence: CASSARLAGLYNEQFF. Written as DNA, the CDR3 is TGTGCCAGCTCGGCACGACTAGCGGGACTTTACAATGAGCAGTTCTTC. Using reference TRBV18 and TRBJ2-1 for the parts outside the CDR3, the full variable domain is NAGVMQNPRHLVRRRGQEARLRCSPMKGHSHVYWYRQLPEEGLKFMVYLQKENIIDESGMPKERFSAEFPKEGPSILRIQQVVRGDSAAYFCASSARLAGLYNEQFFGPGTRLTVL.

This chain uses TRBV2 with TRBJ1-5; 7 positions agree with TRBD1. Germline V gives CDR1 SNHLY, CDR2 FYNNEI. V shed 5 bases and J 3 bases; nucleotides not matched to a gene: 4. The CDR3 spans 14 residues. CDR3 sequence (DNA): TGTGCCAGCAGTCGAGACAGGGACAATCAGCCCCAGCATTTT. Translating gives CASSRDRDNQPQHF.

The chain employs TRBV7-9 and TRBJ2-3, with TRBD2 identical over 9 bases. Germline V gives CDR1 SEHNR, CDR2 FQNEAQ (reference sequence). This CDR3 has 18 amino acids. V lost 0 bases to trimming and J lost 4 bases; unmatched junction nucleotides: 11. CDR3 DNA sequence: TGTGCCAGCAGCTTAGCGTTGGCTAGCGGGACCGTTGCAGATACGCAGTATTTT. Translated: CASSLALASGTVADTQYF. Based on the CDR3 plus reference TRBV7-9 and TRBJ2-3, the full variable domain is DTGVSQNPRHKITKRGQNVTFRCDPISEHNRLYWYRQTLGQGPEFLTYFQNEAQLEKSRLLSDRFSAERPKGSFSTLEIQRTEQGDSAMYLCASSLALASGTVADTQYFGPGTRLTVL.

This chain uses TRBV5-1 with TRBJ1-2; no clear D gene. Germline V gene data show CDR1 as SGHRS and CDR2 as YFSETQ. The CDR3 consists of 14 residues. Trimming removed 0 bases from V and 1 base from J, with 7 bases in between. The DNA for the CDR3 is TGCGCCAGCAGCTTGGTTCAGAATAACTATGGCTACACCTTC. Translated, it gives CASSLVQNNYGYTF.

The CDR3: CASSDRTSVLGPYEQYV. Here the CDR3 DNA reads TGCGCCAGCAGTGACAGAACTAGCGTCTTAGGCCCCTACGAGCAGTACGTC. The chain recombines TRBV10-1 with TRBJ2-7; 7 bases are a match to TRBD2. The CDR3 length is 17 residues. Unmatched junction bases numbered 13, after V lost 3 bases and J lost 2 bases. The germline CDR1 and CDR2 sequences are WNHNN and SYGVQD (reference sequence).

The V call is TRBV11-3, the J call TRBJ1-1; D not certain. The CDR3 is made up of 12 amino acids. The V and J ends lost 5 bases and 8 bases respectively, with 12 bases between them. Germline V gene lookup returns CDR1 SGHNT and CDR2 YENEEA. The CDR3 sequence: CASSVGGGEAFF. The CDR3 nucleotides read TGTGCCAGCAGCGTAGGCGGCGGAGAAGCTTTCTTT. Variable domain in full (rest from reference TRBV11-3 and TRBJ1-1): EAGVVQSPRYKIIEKKQPVAFWCNPISGHNTLYWYLQNLGQGPELLIRYENEEAVDDSQLPKDRFSAERLKGVDSTLKIQPAELGDSAVYLCASSVGGGEAFFGQGTRLTVV.

This chain joins TRBV29-1 and TRBJ2-1; D is undetermined. The CDR3 is made up of 13 amino acids. Trimming stripped 8 bases from V and 0 bases from J, with 11 bases between. The V gene's germline CDR1 is SQVTM and CDR2 ANQGSEA. The CDR3 DNA reads TGCAGCTATAACGCAGGCTCCTACAATGAGCAGTTCTTC. Translated: CSYNAGSYNEQFF.

The chain links TRBV7-9 to TRBJ1-2; 11 bases are shared with TRBD1. The CDR3 consists of 16 residues. Germline CDR1 SEHNR, CDR2 FQNEAQ (reference sequence). The V and J ends lost 5 bases and 8 bases, in that order; junction bases with no gene match: 13. CDR3 in amino acids: CASSPSGTGGKGGYTF. The DNA for the CDR3 is TGTGCCAGCAGCCCATCCGGGACAGGGGGAAAAGGAGGCTACACCTTC.

The J gene is TRBJ1-2, the V gene TRBV6-1, with TRBD1 identical over 8 bases. The ends lost 10 bases at V and 1 base at J; junction bases unmatched: 5. The CDR3 loop spans 13 amino acids. CDR1 and CDR2 (germline): MNHNS, SASEGT. CDR3 in DNA: TGTGCCATACAGGGGGAAAGTAACTATGGCTACACCTTC. This sequence encodes CAIQGESNYGYTF.

J is TRBJ1-5 and V is TRBV5-1, with 8 bases that match TRBD1. Trimming cost V 4 bases and J 2 bases; bases outside gene matches: 5. The CDR3 has 15 amino acids. CDR1 and CDR2 (germline): SGHRS, YFSETQ. The CDR3 nucleotides are TGCGCCAGCAGCCCGACAGGGGACGGCAATCAGCCCCAGCATTTT. Its protein is CASSPTGDGNQPQHF.

The V and J genes are TRBV7-2 and TRBJ1-1; no clear D gene. V lost 3 bases and J lost 3, with 11 bases in between. The length of the CDR3 is 14 residues. The germline gives CDR1 SGHTA, CDR2 FQGNSA. The CDR3, as DNA: TGTGCCAGCAGCTTTAAAAGGAGGGACACTGAAGCTTTCTTT. Protein: CASSFKRRDTEAFF.

V gene TRBV28 combines with J gene TRBJ2-6; D might be TRBD1 (7 bases). Germline CDR1 MDHEN, CDR2 SYDVKM. The CDR3 is 17 amino acids. Trimming shortened V by 7 bases and J by 3 bases, and 19 bases separated the two germline ends. DNA for the CDR3: TGTGCCAGCAATTCTAACCATCAGGGGGGTGGGGCCAACGTCCTGACTTTC. The encoded protein is CASNSNHQGGGANVLTF.